This T cell receptor (beta chain) was sequenced in a study of T cell repertoires in cytomegalovirus infection. The overall study: It was recently identified HLA-C-restricted and well-studied HLA-B-restricted CMV epitopes that the study used. Based on public TCR beta signatures, there were indications of CMV infection and of a matching HLA type.

Findings and limits, study-wide: Within the response measured ex vivo, HLA-C-restricted CMV-specific TCR beta clonotypes were dominant. Carriage of CMV together with the relevant HLA was identifiable through cumulative public TCR beta family frequency.

The sample holds a few counts of this clonotype. As yet, its antigen is unknown. TCRdb re-called the reads through MiXCR, storing one row per CDR3 protein. Counted here are some 940,000 distinct CDR3 sequences, less than 40% occurring once; the ten biggest clones make up 11% to 15%. Germline assignment: CDR1 SGHVS and CDR2 FQNEAQ. Between the trimmed V and J ends, which lost 5 bases and 0 bases, there was a span of 23 bases. The CDR3 runs 19 residues. The sequence was collected from a human donor in good health (CMV status not recorded). Some clones in this sample may be carry-over from other donors' samples. Sequencing was performed on cultured CD8+ T cells from PBMCs, taken from culture after CMV antigen stimulation. This chain connects TRBV7-8 to TRBJ2-1; either TRBD1 or TRBD2 may fit D (5 bases each). The CDR3 loop reads CASSLPRAGAPSSYNEQFF. The CDR3 coding sequence is TGTGCCAGCAGCCTCCCTAGAGCCGGGGCCCCTAGCTCCTACAATGAGCAGTTCTTC. Combining the CDR3 with reference TRBV7-8 and TRBJ2-1 gives the whole variable domain GAGVSQSPRYKVAKRGQDVALRCDPISGHVSLFWYQQALGQGPEFLTYFQNEAQLDKSGLPSDRFFAERPEGSVSTLKIQRTQQEDSAVYLCASSLPRAGAPSSYNEQFFGPGTRLTVL.